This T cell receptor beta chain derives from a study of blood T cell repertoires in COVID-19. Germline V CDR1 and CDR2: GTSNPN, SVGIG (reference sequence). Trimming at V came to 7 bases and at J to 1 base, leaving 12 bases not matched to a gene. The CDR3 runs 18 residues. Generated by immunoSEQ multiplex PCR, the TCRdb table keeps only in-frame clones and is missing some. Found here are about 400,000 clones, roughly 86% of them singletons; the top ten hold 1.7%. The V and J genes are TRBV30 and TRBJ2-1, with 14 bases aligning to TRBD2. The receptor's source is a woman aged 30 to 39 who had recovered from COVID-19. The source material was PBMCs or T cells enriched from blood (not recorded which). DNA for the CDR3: TGTGCCTACCGATCCGGGACTAGCGGGGGCGGGTCCTACAATGAGCAGTTCTTC. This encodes CAYRSGTSGGGSYNEQFF.